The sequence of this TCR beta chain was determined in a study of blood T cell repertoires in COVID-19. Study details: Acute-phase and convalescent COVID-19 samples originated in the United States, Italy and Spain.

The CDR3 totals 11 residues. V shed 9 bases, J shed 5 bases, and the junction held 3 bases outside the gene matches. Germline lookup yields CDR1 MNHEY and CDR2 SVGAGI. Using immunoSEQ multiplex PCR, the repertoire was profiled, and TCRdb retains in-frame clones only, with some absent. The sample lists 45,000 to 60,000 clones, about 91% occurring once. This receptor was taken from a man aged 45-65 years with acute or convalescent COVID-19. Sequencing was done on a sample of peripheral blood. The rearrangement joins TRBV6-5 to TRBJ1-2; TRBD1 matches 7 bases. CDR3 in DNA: TGTGCCAGTACGACAGGGTATGGCTACACCTTC. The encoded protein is CASTTGYGYTF.